This entry concerns a single TCR beta chain. Its antigen target is currently unknown. No quality values exist for individual bases; no much larger clone is one base distant. The trim is 3 bases for V and 9 bases for J, with a gap of 12 bases between the germline ends. According to the germline V gene, CDR1 reads SQVTM and CDR2 reads ANQGSEA. Counted from cysteine to phenylalanine, this CDR3 has 12 amino acids. The retained sequence is limited to the CDR3, 36 bases, with the frame set at the first base. These data belong to a study of shared clonotypes between healthy human individuals (dated by TCRdb to the early 2020s). Regarding the research as a whole: The cohort included three men and a couple of women between 18 and 49 years of age. Each donor's leukapheresis produced roughly between about 0.85 and 10 billion PBMCs. To increase sequencing depth and limit assay-specific biases, TCR repertoire library preparation and sequencing were carried out by different laboratories using diverse techniques. For each donor, CD4 naive and CD4 memory were each given three plates, CD8 naive was given two plates, and CD8 memory was given one plate. Blood TCR repertoires of about 5 healthy adults were deeply sequenced to estimate repertoire size and the extent of clonotype sharing between individuals. The paper's findings and limits, for the study overall: Pairwise subsampling indicated that sequencing depth was expected to affect the degree of clonotype sharing among donors. Sampling was restricted to blood, and TCR repertoires in tissues likely differ from the TCR repertoires found in blood. Rarefaction of sorted-subset datasets indicated incomplete sequencing despite the large sequencing depth. Naive subsets generally had larger estimated clonotype richness than memory subsets. Across a few donors, roughly 5.1% of naive CD4, around 3.5% of naive CD8, approximately 2.5% of memory CD4, and about 0.4% of memory CD8 clonotypes were shared. Because the study included only a small number of donors, the genetic and exposure-history diversity represented was limited. Compared with non-shared clonotypes, clonotypes shared by all four sorted-subset donors had higher generation probabilities.

TCR CDR3 regions were amplified from genomic DNA by multiplex PCR using the deep immunoSEQ assay. Extracted genomic DNA from each cell subset was spread evenly across all wells of several immunoSEQ 96-well plates, with each plate serving as a replicate. For sorted subsets, 200 ng of genomic DNA, equivalent to roughly 30,000 T cell genomes, went into each replicate PCR. Purified libraries were quantified with a Qubit 3.0 fluorometer, sized on a Bioanalyzer 2100, and re-quantified with the KAPA Library Quantification kit. A separate single-read 150-cycle Illumina NextSeq 550 flow cell was used to sequence each immunoSEQ 96-well plate. Under the source paper's analysis protocol: Because the immunoSEQ output included only junctional sequences and no quality scores, the filtering could not be the same as the filtering used for full-length reads. To assign V/J genes and CDR3, sequences were annotated using PyIR, a Python wrapper for IgBLAST v1.9, with IMGT germline references. Any read was removed if the V/J assignment was weak (E-value above 1e-6), the CDR3 was missing, or the read contained stop codons, out-of-frame junctions, or ambiguous translated residues. A V3J clonotype was defined by an identical inferred V gene, J gene, and CDR3 amino acid sequence. Percentage overlap between repertoires was computed as shared unique clonotypes divided by the size of the smaller repertoire. Repertoire richness was assessed with RTK rarefaction, the Chao1 estimator, and Recon v2.1 estimates of unobserved clonotypes. For all TCRbeta clonotypes obtained by the gDNA method from a few donors, generation probabilities were computed with OLGA. The immuneACCESS repertoire file appears here via TCRdb, limited to in-frame rearrangements. These files lack a portion of the clones; in checked studies, under half of the deficit traces to unresolved V genes, and the cause of the others is not known. V, J and clone size reflect that table, while D and trimming were determined from the DNA. The sample includes about 680,000 clones, with roughly 94% observed a single time. The ten largest clones capture 24% of the sample.

CD8 naive samples consisted of CD45RO-negative cells that were positively selected for CCR7, yielding a CD45RA+CCR7+ population without TemRA cells. Healthy HIV-negative adults with no recently reported acute infections or vaccinations were included as donors. Every donor was a Caucasian adult residing in Nashville, Tennessee, USA. After blood collection by leukapheresis, PBMCs were isolated using Ficoll-Histopaque density gradient centrifugation and then cryopreserved in the vapor phase of liquid nitrogen. Analytical flow cytometry was used to check the purity and quantity of every magnetically sorted T cell population. Genomic DNA was isolated from each sorted fraction and quantified by UV absorbance on a Nanodrop 2000c.

The rearranged chain carries TRBV29-1 and TRBJ2-1, with TRBD1 as a weak D call on 6 bases. The sample taken for sequencing was naive CD8+ T cells sorted from blood. The cell subset or site label for this specimen denotes: CD45RA+CCR7+. This TCR was sampled from a man between 25 and 39 years old in good health. The CDR3 has the sequence CSVDAGASEQFF. The DNA sequence is given as TGCAGCGTTGATGCAGGGGCGAGTGAGCAGTTCTTC.